This entry lists 24 T cell receptor beta chains sequenced from one sample in a study of blood T cells in healthy people across ages. Primers used in a second PCR of about 6 to 11 cycles were a sample-barcoded 5' primer and a J-beta primer mix. TCRdb re-derived calls from the 5' RACE reads in MiXCR, one entry per CDR3 protein. The table shows some 1.4 million distinct CDR3 sequences, with 42% occurring only once. Sequencing input: blood. The source of these receptors is a woman aged 18-29 years in good health.

This clonotype was recorded a few times. The V and J genes are TRBV4-1 and TRBJ2-1, with D perhaps assigned TRBD1 or TRBD2 (5 bases each). CDR3 length equals 18 residues. Germline V gene sequence: CDR1 MGHRA, CDR2 YSYEKL. V was clipped by 8 bases and J by 0 bases, with 23 bases between them. This CDR3 reads CASRGYSRGESSYNEQFF. CDR3 coding DNA: TGCGCCAGCCGGGGATATTCGCGAGGGGAGAGCTCCTACAATGAGCAGTTCTTC.

The V gene is TRBV12-3 or TRBV12-4, the J gene TRBJ2-7; TRBD1 might be the D (6 bases). V dropped 5 bases and J dropped 0 bases, with 14 bases sitting between them. The CDR3 runs 15 residues. The CDR3 sequence: CASSVGTTSSYEQYF. As DNA, the CDR3 is TGTGCCAGCAGTGTCGGGACAACATCCTCCTACGAGCAGTACTTC.

This chain links TRBV7-6 with TRBJ2-3; 9 bases align to TRBD2. V gave up 3 bases and J gave up 1 base; unmatched junction bases: 14. The CDR3 runs 19 residues. Germline-derived CDR1 and CDR2 are SGHVS and FNYEAQ. CDR3 loop: CASSFPGAGGGVGTDTQYF. The CDR3 region has the DNA TGTGCCAGCAGCTTCCCCGGAGCGGGAGGAGGGGTCGGCACAGATACGCAGTATTTT.

There are a few counts of this clonotype. The J gene is TRBJ2-3, the V gene TRBV6-5, with 9 bases that match TRBD2. Germline assignment: CDR1 MNHEY and CDR2 SVGAGI. After removal of 8 bases from V and 2 bases from J, the junction contained 8 bases not matched to a gene. CDR3 length: 15 residues. CDR3 DNA: TGTGCCAGCTGGCGGGAGGGAACCTACACAGATACGCAGTATTTT. Its protein is CASWREGTYTDTQYF.

This clonotype has a handful of counts. CDR3 amino acids: CSVEGLLEQFF. The CDR3 nucleotides are TGCAGCGTTGAAGGCCTACTCGAGCAGTTCTTC. The V call is TRBV29-1, the J call TRBJ2-1, with D uncertain. Per germline, CDR1 SQVTM and CDR2 ANQGSEA. The CDR3 runs 11 residues. Trimming shortened V by 1 base and J by 10 bases, and 8 bases separated the two germline ends.

The sample holds many counts of this clonotype. The gene calls are TRBV5-1 and TRBJ2-5, with D hard to call. Deletions cut 0 bases from V and 1 base from J, with 7 bases between. This CDR3 comprises 14 residues. Per germline, CDR1 SGHRS and CDR2 YFSETQ. The CDR3 DNA sequence: TGCGCCAGCAGCTTGGTGTCCTTCCAAGAGACCCAGTACTTC. Protein: CASSLVSFQETQYF.

The rearrangement uses TRBV29-1 and TRBJ1-1; the match to TRBD1 covers 7 bases. From germline, CDR1 is SQVTM and CDR2 ANQGSEA. The CDR3 totals 15 residues. The V and J ends lost 0 bases and 6 bases, in that order; junction bases with no gene match: 10. The CDR3 DNA reads as TGCAGCGTTGAAGAGGACAGGACGGGGTACGCTGAAGCTTTCTTT. Amino acids: CSVEEDRTGYAEAFF.

Only a few counts were recorded for this clonotype. The chain couples TRBV20-1 to TRBJ2-5, with TRBD2 matching 9 bases. CDR3 size: 14 residues. From germline, CDR1 is DFQATT and CDR2 SNEGSKA (reference sequence). J gave up 2 bases and V 3 bases, and 4 bases lay outside the gene matches. DNA of the CDR3: TGCAGTGCTAGTAAGCTAGCGGGGCAAGAGACCCAGTACTTC. Amino acid sequence: CSASKLAGQETQYF.

The genes are TRBV7-2 and TRBJ1-2; D gene ambiguous. The germline V and J ends were trimmed by 5 bases and 5 bases, with 12 bases remaining between them. The CDR3 runs 13 residues. From germline, CDR1 is SGHTA and CDR2 FQGNSA. The CDR3 sequence: CASSVPGPYGYTF. The CDR3 nucleotides are TGTGCCAGCAGCGTACCGGGTCCATATGGCTACACCTTC.

This clonotype turned up a few times. The V call is TRBV5-1, the J call TRBJ2-4, with 7 bases identical to TRBD2. Germline-derived CDR1 and CDR2 are SGHRS and YFSETQ. This CDR3 is 15 amino acids long. V lost 0 bases, J lost 3 bases, and 3 bases stayed unmatched. As DNA, the CDR3 is TGCGCCAGCAGCTTGGCCGGGACTATCAAAAACATTCAGTACTTC. Translation: CASSLAGTIKNIQYF.

This clonotype was counted a few times. The chain couples TRBV20-1 to TRBJ1-2; D ambiguous. V was pared by 0 bases and J by 6 bases, with 11 bases between. The CDR3 sequence is 13 residues long. The germline V gene encodes CDR1 DFQATT and CDR2 SNEGSKA (reference sequence). CDR3 amino acids: CSARDIRTDGYTF. DNA of the CDR3: TGCAGTGCTAGAGACATCAGGACCGATGGCTACACCTTC.

This clonotype was detected a few times. This sequence joins TRBV12-3 or TRBV12-4 and TRBJ1-1, with D uncertain. The germline V and J ends were trimmed by 7 bases and 0 bases, with 9 bases remaining between them. The CDR3 totals 13 residues. CDR3 amino acids: CASTPTMNTEAFF. CDR3 in DNA: TGTGCCAGCACCCCGACAATGAACACTGAAGCTTTCTTT.

V usage is TRBV18 and J usage is TRBJ1-2; 10 bases line up with TRBD1. V shed 2 bases, J shed 6 bases, and the junction held 18 bases outside the gene matches. Germline assignment: CDR1 KGHSH and CDR2 LQKENI. This CDR3 region has 19 residues. CDR3 region: CASSPGYRDRGPGQDGYTF. CDR3 sequence (DNA): TGTGCCAGCTCACCAGGTTACCGGGACAGGGGACCCGGTCAGGATGGCTACACCTTC.

The CDR3: CASSEPRGAGGSNEQYF. CDR3 bases: TGTGCCAGCAGTGAACCCCGAGGAGCGGGAGGGTCCAATGAGCAGTACTTC. V and J are TRBV25-1 and TRBJ2-5, with TRBD2 matching over 10 bases. The CDR3 has 17 amino acids. V was pared by 2 bases and J by 11 bases, with 17 bases of the junction left unmatched. Germline V lookup: CDR1 MGHDK, CDR2 SYGVNS.

V and J are TRBV12-5 and TRBJ1-1, with 8 nucleotides matching TRBD1. Losses at the gene ends were 1 base for V and 3 bases for J; bases not matched to a gene: 4. Germline-derived CDR1 and CDR2 are LGHNT and FRNRAP. CDR3 size: 15 residues. In DNA, the CDR3 is TGTGCTAGTGGTTTGGACACAGGGGGGTACACTGAAGCTTTCTTT. This encodes CASGLDTGGYTEAFF.

J is TRBJ2-5 and V is TRBV20-1; D is perhaps TRBD1 (6 bases). Gene TRBJ2-7 matches the end of the DNA better, so the J call may be wrong. The CDR3 covers 15 residues. The V gene's germline CDR1 is DFQATT and CDR2 SNEGSKA (reference sequence). CDR3 in amino acids: CSARANQQGNYEQYF. As DNA, the CDR3 is TGCAGTGCTAGAGCCAATCAGCAGGGGAACTACGAGCAGTACTTC.

The chain has TRBV3-1 and TRBJ2-3; D is tentatively TRBD1 or TRBD2 (6 bases each). V was trimmed by 8 bases and J by 4 bases, leaving 16 bases between them. CDR1 LGHDT and CDR2 YNNKEL come from the germline V gene (reference sequence). CDR3 length: 14 residues. CDR3 sequence (DNA): TGTGCCAGCGCCCCCTGGGGGGCCGCAGATACGCAGTATTTT. Translation: CASAPWGAADTQYF.

V and J are TRBV27 and TRBJ1-6; D uncertain. In germline, CDR1 is MNHEY, CDR2 SMNVEV (reference sequence). Deletions cut 8 bases from V and 5 bases from J, with 13 bases between. CDR3 length equals 14 residues. Here the CDR3 DNA reads TGTGCCAGCCGATTCGGCATCGATAATTCACCCCTCCACTTT. As protein: CASRFGIDNSPLHF.

This clonotype showed up just a few times. At one of its ends the junction is not consistent with the germline gene, which may arise from a read error. The DNA for the CDR3 is TGCGCCAGCGGCCAGACAGGGACCTATGGCTACACCTTC. Its translation: CASGQTGTYGYTF. V usage is TRBV4-1 and J usage is TRBJ1-2, with 7 bases aligning to TRBD1. CDR1 and CDR2 (germline): MGHRA, YSYEKL. This CDR3 comprises 13 residues.

The sample holds a few counts of this clonotype. CDR3 DNA sequence: TGTGCCAGCAGTTTAGTAAAAGGGAACTATGGCTACACCTTC. Translated, it gives CASSLVKGNYGYTF. The rearrangement links TRBV27 to TRBJ1-2, with D hard to call. V was trimmed by 2 bases and J by 2 bases, leaving 9 bases between them. Germline V gene sequence: CDR1 MNHEY, CDR2 SMNVEV (reference sequence). The length of the CDR3 is 14 residues.

This clonotype was counted a few times. The V and J genes are TRBV15 and TRBJ2-1; TRBD2 matches 7 bases. J gave up 2 bases and V 9 bases, and 10 bases lay outside the gene matches. The CDR3 is 15 amino acids. Per germline, CDR1 LNHNV and CDR2 YYDKDF (reference sequence). The chain's CDR3 is CATGSGLSTYNEQFF. CDR3 in DNA: TGTGCCACTGGGTCGGGACTATCCACCTACAATGAGCAGTTCTTC.

With regard to this clonotype: Sequence at one end of the junction differs from germline and may be a read error. This rearrangement joins TRBV9 to TRBJ2-1, with 7 bases aligning to TRBD2. CDR1 and CDR2 (germline): SGDLS, YYNGEE. The CDR3 length is 14 residues. CDR3 sequence: CAGSERGGYNEQFF. The CDR3 DNA follows: TGTGCCGGCAGCGAGCGGGGCGGATACAATGAGCAGTTCTTC.

This chain uses TRBV5-1 with TRBJ2-5, with TRBD1 matching 7 bases. CDR1 is SGHRS, CDR2 YFSETQ, per germline. J gave up 11 bases and V 3 bases, and 16 bases lay outside the gene matches. This CDR3 comprises 15 residues. The CDR3 sequence: CASSSTGVTYNEQYF. CDR3 nucleotide sequence: TGCGCCAGCAGCTCTACAGGGGTCACCTACAATGAGCAGTACTTC.

The gene calls are TRBV7-9 and TRBJ1-2; D gene unclear. Deletions cut 4 bases from V and 8 bases from J, with 14 bases between. CDR1 and CDR2 from the germline V gene are SEHNR and FQNEAQ (reference sequence). The CDR3 length is 13 residues. The CDR3 nucleotides read TGTGCCAGCAGCTCCGGACGCATCGACGGCTACACCTTC. It encodes CASSSGRIDGYTF.